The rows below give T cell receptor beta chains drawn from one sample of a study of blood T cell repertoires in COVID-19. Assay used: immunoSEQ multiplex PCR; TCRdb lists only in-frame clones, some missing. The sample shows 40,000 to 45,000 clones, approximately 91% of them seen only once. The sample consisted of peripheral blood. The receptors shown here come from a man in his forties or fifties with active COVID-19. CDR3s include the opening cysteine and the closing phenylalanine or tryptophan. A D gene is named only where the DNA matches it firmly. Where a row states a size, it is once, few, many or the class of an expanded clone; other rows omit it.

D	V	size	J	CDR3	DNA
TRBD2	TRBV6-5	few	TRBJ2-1	CASSYAGTSAEQFF	TGTGCCAGCAGTTACGCCGGGACTAGCGCAGAGCAGTTCTTC
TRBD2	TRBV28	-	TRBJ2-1	CASTSGSAEQFF	TGTGCCAGTACTAGCGGGAGTGCTGAGCAGTTCTTC
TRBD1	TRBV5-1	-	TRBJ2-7	CASSPSGTGIYEQYF	TGCGCCAGCAGCCCATCGGGGACAGGGATATACGAGCAGTACTTC
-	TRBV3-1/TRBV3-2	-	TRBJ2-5	CASSTRGGETQYF	TGTGCCAGCAGCACTAGGGGGGGAGAGACCCAGTACTTC
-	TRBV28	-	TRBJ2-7	CASSLTGLEQYF	TGTGCCAGCAGCCTCACAGGTCTCGAGCAGTACTTC
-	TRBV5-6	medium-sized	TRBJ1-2	CASSLNGGNYGYTF	TGTGCCAGCAGCTTGAACGGCGGTAACTATGGCTACACCTTC
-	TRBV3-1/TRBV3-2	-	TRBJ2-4	CASSRGLAKNIQYF	TGTGCCAGCAGCCGGGGCCTAGCCAAAAACATTCAGTACTTC
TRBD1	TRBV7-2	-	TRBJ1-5	CASSVGQGRSNQPQHF	TGTGCCAGCAGCGTGGGACAGGGCAGAAGCAATCAGCCCCAGCATTTT
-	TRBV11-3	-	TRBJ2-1	CASSLLRTSSYNEQFF	TGTGCCAGCAGCTTATTGCGGACAAGCTCCTACAATGAGCAGTTCTTC
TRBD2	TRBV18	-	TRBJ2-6	CASSVSGQTGANVLTF	TGTGCCAGCTCGGTTAGCGGGCAAACGGGGGCCAACGTCCTGACTTTC
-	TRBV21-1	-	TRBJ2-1	CASSKRCRTRRPLYNEQFF	TGTGCCAGCAGCAAACGGTGCAGGACAAGGAGACCTCTCTACAATGAGCAGTTCTTC
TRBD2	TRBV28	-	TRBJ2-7	CASVSGSKRYEQYF	TGTGCCAGCGTAAGCGGGAGTAAGAGGTACGAGCAGTACTTC
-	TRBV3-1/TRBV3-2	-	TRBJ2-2	CASSRGHGELFF	TGTGCCAGCAGCCGGGGGCACGGGGAGCTGTTTTTT
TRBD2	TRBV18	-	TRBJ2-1	CASSPGLAGSHNEQFF	TGTGCCAGCTCACCGGGACTAGCGGGAAGCCACAATGAGCAGTTCTTC
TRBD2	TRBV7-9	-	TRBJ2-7	CASSSLAGSNEQYF	TGTGCCAGCAGCTCTTTAGCGGGATCCAACGAGCAGTACTTC
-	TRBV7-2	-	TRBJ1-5	CASSTGGDKRNQPQHF	TGTGCCAGCAGCACCGGTGGGGACAAACGCAATCAGCCCCAGCATTTT
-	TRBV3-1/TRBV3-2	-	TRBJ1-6	CASSQIQGNSPLHF	TGTGCCAGCAGCCAAATCCAGGGGAATTCACCCCTCCACTTT
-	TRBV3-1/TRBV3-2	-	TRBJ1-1	CASSLFGREAFF	TGTGCCAGCAGCCTTTTTGGGCGTGAAGCTTTCTTT
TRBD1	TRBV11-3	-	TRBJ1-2	CASSLRDRFPKANYGYTF	TGTGCCAGCAGCTTAAGGGACAGGTTCCCCAAAGCTAACTATGGCTACACCTTC
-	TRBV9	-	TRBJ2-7	CASSVGQNAYEQYF	TGTGCCAGCAGCGTAGGACAGAATGCCTACGAGCAGTACTTC
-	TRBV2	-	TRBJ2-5	CASQWQSYQETQYF	TGTGCCAGCCAATGGCAGTCGTACCAAGAGACCCAGTACTTC
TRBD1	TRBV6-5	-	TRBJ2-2	CASSYQGQVTGELFF	TGTGCCAGCAGTTACCAGGGACAGGTTACCGGGGAGCTGTTTTTT
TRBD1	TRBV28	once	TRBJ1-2	CASRTGGAGYGYTF	TGTGCCAGCAGGACAGGGGGCGCGGGGTATGGCTACACCTTC
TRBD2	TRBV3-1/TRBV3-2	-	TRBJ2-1	CASSLLAGDEQFF	TGTGCCAGCAGCCTCCTAGCGGGAGATGAGCAGTTCTTC
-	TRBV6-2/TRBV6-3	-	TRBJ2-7	CASSFGGTYEQYF	TGTGCCAGCAGCTTCGGGGGAACCTACGAGCAGTACTTC
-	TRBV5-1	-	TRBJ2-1	CASSLDSTVNEQFF	TGCGCCAGCAGTCTGGACAGTACTGTAAATGAGCAGTTCTTC
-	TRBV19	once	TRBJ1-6	CASSLQGNSPLHF	TGTGCCAGTAGTCTGCAGGGGAATTCACCCCTCCACTTT